Each of the 31 T cell receptor beta chains below was sequenced from the same sample in a study of T cell changes during pregnancy in multiple sclerosis. Only in-frame clones appear in the TCRdb table, and some are missing; sequencing was by immunoSEQ multiplex PCR. The sample contains 45,000 or so clones, approximately 96% of which appear only once. The input for sequencing was peripheral blood, taken in the second trimester of pregnancy. These receptors originate from a female donor with multiple sclerosis, enrolled in a pregnancy study.

The V and J genes are TRBV5-4 and TRBJ2-3; 10 bases are shared with TRBD1. CDR3 length equals 16 residues. V lost 4 bases, J lost 1 base, and 6 bases stayed unmatched. Germline loops: CDR1 SGHNT, CDR2 YYREEE (reference sequence). In nucleotides, the CDR3 is TGTGCCAGCAGCCCTAGGACAGGGGGGGGCACAGATACGCAGTATTTT. Translation: CASSPRTGGGTDTQYF.

This chain uses TRBV29-1 with TRBJ1-1; D is undetermined. V lost 4 bases and J 3 bases, leaving 6 bases between the germline ends. Germline CDR1 SQVTM, CDR2 ANQGSEA. This CDR3 is built from 11 residues. The CDR3 sequence: CSVVRYTEAFF. Here the CDR3 DNA reads TGCAGCGTTGTGAGGTACACTGAAGCTTTCTTT.

Of note for this clone: In the same sample, other DNA sequences code for this CDR3. The J gene is TRBJ1-2, the V gene TRBV6-1, with 10 bases lining up with TRBD1. Germline loops: CDR1 MNHNS, CDR2 SASEGT. J gave up 7 bases and V 3 bases, and 5 bases lay outside the gene matches. This CDR3 is 14 amino acids long. The CDR3 DNA reads as TGTGCCAGCAGTGAGGGGGACAGGGGATCTGGCTACACCTTC. Its translation is CASSEGDRGSGYTF.

The rearrangement links TRBV5-1 to TRBJ2-2; 7 bases are a match to TRBD1. CDR1 SGHRS and CDR2 YFSETQ come from the germline V gene. V shed 2 bases and J 5 bases; nucleotides not matched to a gene: 9. CDR3 length: 16 amino acids. Here the CDR3 reads CASSFLQGQGTGELFF. CDR3 coding DNA: TGCGCCAGCAGCTTTTTACAGGGGCAGGGTACCGGGGAGCTGTTTTTT.

The V call is TRBV5-4, the J call TRBJ2-3, with D perhaps TRBD1 (5 bases). The germline V gene has CDR1 SGHNT and CDR2 YYREEE (reference sequence). This CDR3 spans 14 amino acids. With 0 bases removed from V and 8 bases from J, the gap between germline ends came to 13 bases. In DNA, the CDR3 is TGTGCCAGCAGCTTGGCCTTTGGACATGGTACGCAGTATTTT. Translation gives CASSLAFGHGTQYF. The whole variable domain, remainder taken from reference TRBV5-4 and TRBJ2-3, is ETGVTQSPTHLIKTRGQQVTLRCSSQSGHNTVSWYQQALGQGPQFIFQYYREEENGRGNFPPRFSGLQFPNYSSELNVNALELDDSALYLCASSLAFGHGTQYFGPGTRLTVL.

The chain recombines TRBV28 with TRBJ2-2, with D possibly TRBD2 on 7 matching bases. V lost 8 bases and J lost 5, with 15 bases in between. CDR3 length equals 14 residues. The germline V gene has CDR1 MDHEN and CDR2 SYDVKM. The CDR3 sequence: CASVRGAPTGELFF. As DNA, the CDR3 is TGTGCCAGCGTCCGGGGGGCGCCTACCGGGGAGCTGTTTTTT.

The genes are TRBV25-1 and TRBJ2-2; TRBD2 agrees at 9 bases. The CDR3 has 15 residues. Germline V gene sequence: CDR1 MGHDK, CDR2 SYGVNS. V lost 3 bases to trimming and J lost 5 bases; unmatched junction nucleotides: 4. The CDR3 nucleotides read TGTGCCAGCAGTGACAGCGGGAGGCGGACCGGGGAGCTGTTTTTT. As protein: CASSDSGRRTGELFF.

V and J are TRBV7-9 and TRBJ2-2; 7 bases fit TRBD1. V lost 4 bases, J lost 1 base, and 6 bases stayed unmatched. The CDR3 has 16 residues. Germline CDR1 reads SEHNR; CDR2 reads FQNEAQ (reference sequence). The CDR3 region is CASSSTDRENTGELFF. The CDR3 coding sequence is TGTGCCAGCAGCTCAACAGACAGGGAGAACACCGGGGAGCTGTTTTTT.

This chain links TRBV4-3 with TRBJ2-1, with D tentatively TRBD1 (7 bases). The CDR3 is made up of 19 amino acids. Trimming removed 1 base from V and 4 bases from J, with 23 bases in between. Germline V lookup: CDR1 LGHNA, CDR2 YSLEER. The CDR3 DNA sequence: TGCGCCAGCAGCCAAGTTTTCTCTGGAGGGACAGCGACTTACAATGAGCAGTTCTTC. Its protein is CASSQVFSGGTATYNEQFF.

The rearrangement uses TRBV5-1 and TRBJ1-5; 8 nucleotides align to TRBD1. The V and J ends lost 2 bases and 7 bases, in that order; junction bases with no gene match: 5. CDR1 SGHRS and CDR2 YFSETQ come from the germline V gene. The CDR3 runs to 14 residues. The CDR3 nucleotides are TGCGCCAGCAGCTTAGCAGGGGGCCAGCAGCCCCAGCATTTT. Protein product: CASSLAGGQQPQHF.

The V and J genes are TRBV19 and TRBJ1-4; 7 positions match TRBD1. The length of the CDR3 is 15 residues. CDR1 and CDR2 (germline): LNHDA, SQIVND (reference sequence). Germline trimming cut 4 bases from V and 8 bases from J; bases unmatched to any gene: 10. CDR3 loop: CASSNRQGSGEKLFF. The DNA for the CDR3 is TGTGCCAGTAGTAACCGACAGGGCTCAGGCGAAAAACTGTTTTTT. Looking up the rest from reference TRBV19 and TRBJ1-4 gives the full variable domain: DGGITQSPKYLFRKEGQNVTLSCEQNLNHDAMYWYRQDPGQGLRLIYYSQIVNDFQKGDIAEGYSVSREKKESFPLTVTSAQKNPTAFYLCASSNRQGSGEKLFFGSGTQLSVL.

V gene TRBV27 combines with J gene TRBJ2-7; 7 positions match TRBD2. This CDR3 region has 14 residues. The ends lost 3 bases at V and 2 bases at J; junction bases unmatched: 4. The germline V gene has CDR1 MNHEY and CDR2 SMNVEV (reference sequence). The CDR3 spells CASSFMGGTYEQYF. The DNA for the CDR3 is TGTGCCAGCAGTTTTATGGGAGGGACCTACGAGCAGTACTTC.

The chain links TRBV18 to TRBJ1-5; TRBD1 is a possible D gene (6 bases). V shed 3 bases and J shed 9 bases, with 24 bases lying between them. The CDR3 extends over 17 amino acids. Germline V gives CDR1 KGHSH, CDR2 LQKENI. The CDR3 DNA is TGTGCCAGCTCACCTCCTACGGGAAACAGGGTCAGTCGGCCCCAGCATTTT. Translation gives CASSPPTGNRVSRPQHF.

J is TRBJ2-2 and V is TRBV11-2; the D is unclear. The CDR3 runs 12 residues. V was cut by 6 bases and J by 3 bases, with 5 bases left in between. Germline CDR1 reads SGHAT; CDR2 reads FQNNGV. CDR3 bases: TGTGCCAGCAGTCCGGACACCGGGGAGCTGTTTTTT. This encodes CASSPDTGELFF. Drawing the rest from reference TRBV11-2 and TRBJ2-2, the complete variable domain is EAGVAQSPRYKIIEKRQSVAFWCNPISGHATLYWYQQILGQGPKLLIQFQNNGVVDDSQLPKDRFSAERLKGVDSTLKIQPAKLEDSAVYLCASSPDTGELFFGEGSRLTVL.

This sequence joins TRBV6-1 and TRBJ2-7, with TRBD1 as a possible D gene (6 bases). CDR1 and CDR2 (germline): MNHNS, SASEGT. V lost 3 bases and J lost 0, with 18 bases in between. This CDR3 region has 17 residues. The CDR3 protein is CASSESFRGRSSYEQYF. CDR3 DNA: TGTGCCAGCAGTGAGTCATTCAGGGGCCGCAGCTCCTACGAGCAGTACTTC.

In DNA, the CDR3 is TGTGCCAGCAGTGACCCCGGGACACCAGAAAATTCACCCCTCCACTTT. Translation gives CASSDPGTPENSPLHF. The chain couples TRBV6-1 to TRBJ1-6; D might be TRBD1 (6 bases). Germline CDR1 is MNHNS and CDR2 is SASEGT. The CDR3 loop spans 16 amino acids. V shed 3 bases and J shed 7 bases, with 16 bases lying between them.

The genes are TRBV2 and TRBJ2-1, with TRBD2 matching 7 bases. Germline V gene data show CDR1 as SNHLY and CDR2 as FYNNEI. V lost 4 bases, J lost 8 bases, and 14 bases stayed unmatched. The CDR3 loop spans 16 amino acids. DNA of the CDR3: TGTGCCAGCAGTGCACGGGCCAAACTAGCGCAAGATGAGCAGTTCTTC. Translating it yields CASSARAKLAQDEQFF. Looking up the rest from reference TRBV2 and TRBJ2-1 gives the full variable domain: EPEVTQTPSHQVTQMGQEVILRCVPISNHLYFYWYRQILGQKVEFLVSFYNNEISEKSEIFDDQFSVERPDGSNFTLKIRSTKLEDSAMYFCASSARAKLAQDEQFFGPGTRLTVL.

V gene TRBV6-5 combines with J gene TRBJ2-7; TRBD1 matches at 7 bases. The CDR3 loop spans 14 amino acids. Germline CDR1 reads MNHEY; CDR2 reads SVGAGI. The junction had 4 bases not matched to a gene; V was cut back by 2 bases and J by 3 bases. The CDR3 coding sequence is TGTGCCAGCAGTTACAGGGACAGAAACTACGAGCAGTACTTC. It is translated as CASSYRDRNYEQYF.

The rearrangement links TRBV14 to TRBJ2-7; D not resolved. The germline V gene has CDR1 SGHDN and CDR2 FVKESK. This CDR3 contains 11 residues. Trimming stripped 1 base from V and 12 bases from J, with 10 bases between. Here the CDR3 DNA reads TGTGCCAGCAGCCAAGGCTCGGTCCGGTACTTC. Protein sequence: CASSQGSVRYF.

The chain is built from TRBV19 and TRBJ1-2; D ambiguous. Trimming shortened V by 3 bases and J by 3 bases, and 11 bases separated the two germline ends. The germline CDR1 and CDR2 sequences are LNHDA and SQIVND (reference sequence). This CDR3 is built from 14 residues. CDR3 sequence reads: CASSIVGFYYGYTF. The CDR3, as DNA: TGTGCCAGTAGTATTGTGGGCTTCTACTATGGCTACACCTTC.

Remarks on this clone: This sample includes further DNA sequences coding for the same CDR3. The rearrangement joins TRBV18 to TRBJ2-2, with 9 bases fitting TRBD1. J lost 5 bases, V lost 1 base, and 2 bases had no gene match. This CDR3 is 15 amino acids long. Germline CDR1 KGHSH, CDR2 LQKENI. The CDR3 is CASSPRTGVTGELFF. CDR3 in DNA: TGTGCCAGCTCACCACGGACAGGGGTTACCGGGGAGCTGTTTTTT.

The rearrangement uses TRBV19 and TRBJ2-2; 7 bases fit TRBD2. Germline V lookup: CDR1 LNHDA, CDR2 SQIVND (reference sequence). The CDR3 runs to 16 residues. With V trimmed by 6 bases and J by 6 bases, 13 bases remained unmatched. CDR3: CASRDQKTSWSGELFF. Written as DNA, the CDR3 is TGTGCCAGTAGGGACCAAAAGACTAGCTGGTCCGGGGAGCTGTTTTTT.

The chain recombines TRBV27 with TRBJ1-2; D possibly corresponds to TRBD1 (6 bases). The CDR3 sequence is 19 residues long. Germline CDR1 reads MNHEY; CDR2 reads SMNVEV (reference sequence). Trimming cost V 0 bases and J 7 bases, with 27 bases left between them. The CDR3 sequence: CASSLSGVRGGGAPVGYTF. CDR3 bases: TGTGCCAGCAGTTTATCAGGGGTTCGTGGCGGGGGCGCCCCCGTTGGCTACACCTTC.

The J gene is TRBJ1-2, the V gene TRBV6-1; TRBD1 is a possible D gene (6 bases). Trimming took off 2 bases at V and 2 bases at J, with 12 bases between the two ends. CDR1 and CDR2 (germline): MNHNS, SASEGT. This CDR3 is 15 amino acids long. The DNA of the CDR3 is TGTGCCAGCAGTGAAATGGCGGACAGAAACTATGGCTACACCTTC. Amino acid sequence: CASSEMADRNYGYTF.

The V call is TRBV7-8, the J call TRBJ2-1; 9 bases map to TRBD1. The CDR3 covers 17 residues. The V gene's germline CDR1 is SGHVS and CDR2 FQNEAQ. V lost 2 bases to trimming and J lost 4 bases; unmatched junction nucleotides: 9. The CDR3 reads CASSLIAGTGTYNEQFF. The CDR3 region has the DNA TGTGCCAGCAGCTTAATTGCCGGGACAGGGACGTACAATGAGCAGTTCTTC.

V is TRBV14 and J is TRBJ1-3, with unresolved D. In germline, CDR1 is SGHDN, CDR2 FVKESK. V lost 4 bases, J lost 0 bases, and 7 bases lay in between. This CDR3 region has 14 residues. CDR3 in DNA: TGTGCCAGCAGCCCGAGTAGCTCTGGAAACACCATATATTTT. Amino acid sequence: CASSPSSSGNTIYF.

This chain links TRBV4-3 with TRBJ1-1; D is undetermined. Trimming left V 3 bases short and J 4 bases short, with 15 bases between. Germline V CDR1 and CDR2: LGHNA, YSLEER. CDR3 length: 15 amino acids. The CDR3 spells CASSQAVPRTTEAFF. The CDR3 DNA follows: TGCGCCAGCAGCCAGGCGGTCCCGCGTACCACTGAAGCTTTCTTT.

This chain links TRBV5-1 with TRBJ2-5; 10 bases line up with TRBD1. This CDR3 is built from 15 residues. Germline CDR1 SGHRS, CDR2 YFSETQ. V shed 1 base, J shed 9 bases, and the junction held 9 bases outside the gene matches. CDR3 in amino acids: CASSLRQGAPFAQYF. The CDR3 DNA sequence: TGCGCCAGCAGCTTGAGACAGGGGGCGCCGTTCGCCCAGTACTTC.

The chain carries TRBV18 and TRBJ2-5, with no clear D. V was cut by 2 bases and J by 5 bases, with 6 bases left in between. Germline CDR1 reads KGHSH; CDR2 reads LQKENI. The length of the CDR3 is 12 residues. As DNA, the CDR3 is TGTGCCAGCTCACCATTATCGGAGACCCAGTACTTC. Its protein product is CASSPLSETQYF. Based on the CDR3 plus reference TRBV18 and TRBJ2-5, the full variable domain is NAGVMQNPRHLVRRRGQEARLRCSPMKGHSHVYWYRQLPEEGLKFMVYLQKENIIDESGMPKERFSAEFPKEGPSILRIQQVVRGDSAAYFCASSPLSETQYFGPGTRLLVL.

This chain uses TRBV30 with TRBJ1-1; D is undetermined. The germline V gene has CDR1 GTSNPN and CDR2 SVGIG (reference sequence). The CDR3 has 16 residues. The germline V and J ends were trimmed by 4 bases and 0 bases, with 18 bases remaining between them. CDR3 residues: CAWNGVGFPLNTEAFF. Written as DNA, the CDR3 is TGTGCCTGGAATGGAGTAGGATTTCCTCTGAACACTGAAGCTTTCTTT.

The chain employs TRBV7-8 and TRBJ2-2; D is perhaps TRBD2 (6 bases). The CDR3 covers 15 residues. Trimming took 5 bases from V and 1 from J, leaving 11 bases between them. CDR1 is SGHVS and CDR2 is FQNEAQ in the germline V gene. Here the CDR3 DNA reads TGTGCCAGCAGCCCTGTGGGGGGGAACACCGGGGAGCTGTTTTTT. This encodes CASSPVGGNTGELFF.